The entry below gives a single T cell receptor beta chain sequence along with its context. Its specificity is not known. TCRdb passed the 5' RACE reads through MiXCR, listing each CDR3 protein once. This table holds nearly 650,000 distinct CDR3 sequences, less than 9% found once. The ends were cut back, 5 bases at V and 2 bases at J, with 11 bases in the middle. This CDR3 contains 13 residues. Per germline, CDR1 SGHRS and CDR2 YFSETQ. The sample originates from a study of identical twins. Findings of the study overall: The more abundant beta clonotypes in cord blood had fewer insertions, and memory repertoires did not show this.

These sequences were also reported in another study, on yellow fever vaccine responses in identical twins.

Source material: PBMCs. This receptor was obtained from a woman aged 18-29 years in good health. The chain combines TRBV5-1 with TRBJ2-7; D uncertain. The CDR3 region has the DNA TGCGCCAGCAGGCCGGTTGGTGCCTACGAGCAGTACTTC. The encoded protein is CASRPVGAYEQYF.